What follows are 28 T cell receptor beta chains derived from one specimen sequenced in a study of cytomegalovirus exposure and HLA in healthy donors. This PCR relied on a set of 60 Vbeta primers and 13 Jbeta primers. The protocol was immunoSEQ multiplex PCR, while the TCRdb copy is restricted to in-frame clones and leaves out a portion. The sample contains 150,000 or so clones, approximately 75% of which appear only once. The sequencing input was PBMCs. These receptors all stem from a man aged 45-65 years in good health and CMV-seropositive.

V and J are TRBV5-1 and TRBJ1-1, with TRBD1 identical over 7 bases. The CDR3 is made up of 13 amino acids. The ends lost 6 bases at V and 3 bases at J; junction bases unmatched: 5. CDR1 and CDR2 from the germline V gene are SGHRS and YFSETQ. The DNA for the CDR3 is TGCGCCAGCAAGGGGGCCGTTGACACTGAAGCTTTCTTT. This sequence encodes CASKGAVDTEAFF.

The chain joins TRBV30 to TRBJ2-5; tentatively, D is TRBD1 (8 bases). Germline V lookup: CDR1 GTSNPN, CDR2 SVGIG (reference sequence). The CDR3 covers 13 residues. V gave up 0 bases and J gave up 5 bases, with 10 bases separating them. This CDR3 is CAWSVQGGETQYF. The DNA of the CDR3 is TGTGCCTGGAGTGTACAGGGGGGGGAGACCCAGTACTTC.

The V and J genes are TRBV10-3 and TRBJ2-7; 8 bases fit TRBD2. The germline V gene encodes CDR1 ENHRY and CDR2 SYGVKD. V lost 0 bases and J lost 2; bases outside the gene matches: 9. There are 17 residues in the CDR3. The CDR3 here is CAISESPGGEWTYEQYF. CDR3 bases: TGTGCCATCAGTGAGTCCCCCGGGGGGGAATGGACCTACGAGCAGTACTTC.

This chain connects TRBV10-3 to TRBJ1-1; D not resolved. The V and J ends lost 4 bases and 0 bases respectively, with 9 bases between them. The CDR3 is 14 amino acids. Germline loops: CDR1 ENHRY, CDR2 SYGVKD. DNA of the CDR3: TGTGCCATCAGTGGGTACAGCATGAACACTGAAGCTTTCTTT. This codes for CAISGYSMNTEAFF.

The chain is built from TRBV18 and TRBJ1-2; 9 nucleotides align to TRBD1. V dropped 6 bases and J dropped 1; count of bases not matched to a gene: 9. The CDR3 consists of 16 residues. Germline V lookup: CDR1 KGHSH, CDR2 LQKENI. CDR3 loop: CASSSERTGVNYGYTF. In DNA, the CDR3 is TGTGCCAGCTCCTCGGAGAGGACAGGGGTTAACTATGGCTACACCTTC. The full variable domain, rest sourced from reference TRBV18 and TRBJ1-2, is NAGVMQNPRHLVRRRGQEARLRCSPMKGHSHVYWYRQLPEEGLKFMVYLQKENIIDESGMPKERFSAEFPKEGPSILRIQQVVRGDSAAYFCASSSERTGVNYGYTFGSGTRLTVV.

The chain carries TRBV19 and TRBJ2-7, with D perhaps TRBD1 (6 bases). The V and J ends lost 3 bases and 3 bases respectively, with 12 bases between them. Germline V gives CDR1 LNHDA, CDR2 SQIVND (reference sequence). CDR3 length: 14 amino acids. CDR3 sequence: CASSIPGVVYEQYF. For the CDR3, the DNA is TGTGCCAGTAGTATTCCAGGGGTGGTCTACGAGCAGTACTTC.

V and J are TRBV5-6 and TRBJ2-7, with D perhaps matching TRBD1 (6 bases). CDR1 is SGHDT and CDR2 is YYEEEE in the germline V gene. Trimming cost V 4 bases and J 1 base, with 12 bases left between them. CDR3 length: 14 residues. The CDR3 here is CASSPGHRSYEQYF. CDR3 DNA sequence: TGTGCCAGCAGCCCGGGACACCGATCCTACGAGCAGTACTTC.

The CDR3 DNA follows: TGTGCCAGCAGCTTGGATCAGGGGCGGACAGATACGCAGTATTTT. Encoded protein: CASSLDQGRTDTQYF. The V and J genes are TRBV5-4 and TRBJ2-3; tentative D call: TRBD1 (6 bases). The CDR3 runs 15 residues. In germline, CDR1 is SGHNT, CDR2 YYREEE (reference sequence). Trimming left V 0 bases short and J 3 bases short, with 11 bases between.

The chain carries TRBV2 and TRBJ2-1, with 8 bases identical to TRBD1. The length of the CDR3 is 16 residues. J was trimmed by 0 bases and V by 5 bases; bases with no gene match: 6. CDR1 and CDR2 from the germline V gene are SNHLY and FYNNEI. The CDR3 region is CASSLDRASSYNEQFF. Written as DNA, the CDR3 is TGTGCCAGCAGTTTGGACAGGGCGAGCTCCTACAATGAGCAGTTCTTC.

The chain couples TRBV19 to TRBJ1-2, with 7 bases that match TRBD1. CDR3 length equals 14 residues. The trim removed 5 bases at V and 4 bases at J, leaving 7 bases unmatched. The germline V gene has CDR1 LNHDA and CDR2 SQIVND (reference sequence). CDR3 DNA sequence: TGTGCCAGTAGTTCCGGGACAGCAGCCTATGGCTACACCTTC. Translating gives CASSSGTAAYGYTF.

This clone was counted between two and nine times. V is TRBV29-1 and J is TRBJ1-1; D perhaps matches TRBD1 (5 bases). The CDR3 runs to 14 residues. Trimming shortened V by 4 bases and J by 2 bases, and 14 bases separated the two germline ends. Germline CDR1 and CDR2: SQVTM and ANQGSEA. The CDR3 DNA reads as TGCAGCGTTGGGCGGGGACTACATAACACTGAAGCTTTCTTT. This encodes CSVGRGLHNTEAFF.

V and J are TRBV5-1 and TRBJ2-5; D possibly corresponds to TRBD2 (6 bases). Trimming took off 4 bases at V and 1 base at J, with 11 bases between the two ends. The CDR3 length is 14 residues. Germline V CDR1 and CDR2: SGHRS, YFSETQ. In DNA, the CDR3 is TGCGCCAGCAGCCCCTGGGACTTCCAAGAGACCCAGTACTTC. Protein sequence: CASSPWDFQETQYF.

The chain joins TRBV5-4 to TRBJ2-7; D may be TRBD1 (5 bases). The CDR3 covers 13 residues. V lost 4 bases and J 2 bases, leaving 10 bases between the germline ends. The germline V gene has CDR1 SGHNT and CDR2 YYREEE (reference sequence). The CDR3 region is CASSGAFAYEQYF. CDR3 bases: TGTGCCAGCAGCGGGGCATTTGCCTACGAGCAGTACTTC.

The gene calls are TRBV7-9 and TRBJ2-1; possibly TRBD1 for D (5 bases). Germline V lookup: CDR1 SEHNR, CDR2 FQNEAQ (reference sequence). V was pared by 4 bases and J by 5 bases, with 6 bases between. The CDR3 consists of 12 residues. CDR3 nucleotide sequence: TGTGCCAGCAGCTCCAGGGACAATGAGCAGTTCTTC. This encodes CASSSRDNEQFF.

This clone was detected once. The V and J genes are TRBV7-2 and TRBJ1-3; D is unclear. Per the germline V gene, CDR1 is SGHTA and CDR2 is FQGNSA. The CDR3 consists of 16 residues. V gave up 5 bases and J gave up 3 bases, with 17 bases separating them. The CDR3 bases are TGTGCCAGCAGCCTACATAAGCGGGGTTTTGGAAACACCATATATTTT. Protein product: CASSLHKRGFGNTIYF.

The chain employs TRBV5-1 and TRBJ1-2, with D possibly TRBD1 on 6 matching bases. Trimming stripped 3 bases from V and 7 bases from J, with 16 bases between. Germline lookup yields CDR1 SGHRS and CDR2 YFSETQ. The CDR3 contains 14 residues. CDR3 sequence reads: CASSYRTRGVGYTF. The CDR3 coding sequence is TGCGCCAGCAGCTACCGGACCAGGGGAGTTGGCTACACCTTC.

This sequence joins TRBV27 and TRBJ2-7; 7 bases match TRBD2. Germline V gives CDR1 MNHEY, CDR2 SMNVEV (reference sequence). V shed 6 bases and J 0 bases; nucleotides not matched to a gene: 8. This CDR3 has 15 amino acids. CDR3: CASRQTSAFSYEQYF. CDR3 in DNA: TGTGCCAGCAGGCAAACTAGCGCTTTCTCCTACGAGCAGTACTTC.

This chain links TRBV11-2 with TRBJ1-6; possibly TRBD1 for D (5 bases). Germline V gene data show CDR1 as SGHAT and CDR2 as FQNNGV. The CDR3 is 16 residues long. V was cut by 5 bases and J by 2 bases, with 13 bases left in between. The DNA of the CDR3 is TGTGCCAGCAGCCGGTGGGGGGAGACCTATAATTCACCCCTCCACTTT. This sequence encodes CASSRWGETYNSPLHF.

The chain joins TRBV7-6 to TRBJ1-2; 9 bases agree with TRBD1. Germline loops: CDR1 SGHVS, CDR2 FNYEAQ. This CDR3 spans 14 amino acids. J was trimmed by 7 bases and V by 6 bases; bases with no gene match: 9. The CDR3 protein is CASSQGRQGGGYTF. The CDR3 DNA is TGTGCCAGCAGTCAAGGGAGACAGGGGGGTGGCTACACCTTC.

The V gene is TRBV5-4, the J gene TRBJ1-1, with D maybe TRBD1 (5 bases). Germline lookup yields CDR1 SGHNT and CDR2 YYREEE (reference sequence). The CDR3 covers 17 residues. The V end was cut by 3 bases, the J end by 0 bases, with 18 bases between. The CDR3 DNA reads as TGTGCCAGCAGCTGGGCCCGGGAGGGGCTTATGAACACTGAAGCTTTCTTT. This sequence encodes CASSWAREGLMNTEAFF.

The rearrangement joins TRBV5-1 to TRBJ1-3; a weak D match, TRBD1 (6 bases). V was cut by 1 base and J by 0 bases, with 11 bases left in between. CDR3 length: 16 residues. The germline V gene has CDR1 SGHRS and CDR2 YFSETQ. CDR3 sequence: CASSLIDRSSGNTIYF. CDR3 coding DNA: TGCGCCAGCAGCTTGATAGACAGGAGCTCTGGAAACACCATATATTTT.

V and J are TRBV28 and TRBJ1-3, with D unresolved. The CDR3 consists of 11 residues. V gave up 4 bases and J gave up 7 bases, with 5 bases separating them. Germline V lookup: CDR1 MDHEN, CDR2 SYDVKM. The CDR3 DNA reads TGTGCCAGCAGTTCCGTTAACACCATATATTTT. It translates to CASSSVNTIYF.

This clone occurred a few times. This sequence joins TRBV6-4 and TRBJ2-3, with TRBD2 identical over 12 bases. J was trimmed by 4 bases and V by 4 bases; bases with no gene match: 0. CDR1 and CDR2 (germline): MRHNA, SNTAGT. The CDR3 is 14 residues long. CDR3 nucleotide sequence: TGTGCCAGCAGTGCTAGCGGGGGGGCAGATACGCAGTATTTT. This encodes CASSASGGADTQYF.

The chain joins TRBV4-1 to TRBJ1-1; 7 bases fit TRBD1. Germline-derived CDR1 and CDR2 are MGHRA and YSYEKL. The CDR3 is 14 residues long. The ends lost 4 bases at V and 4 bases at J; junction bases unmatched: 6. Written as DNA, the CDR3 is TGCGCCAGCAGCCTTCCAGGGGGTTTCACTGAAGCTTTCTTT. Encoded protein: CASSLPGGFTEAFF.

The rearrangement joins TRBV6-5 to TRBJ1-5, with D possibly TRBD1 on 5 matching bases. The germline CDR1 and CDR2 sequences are MNHEY and SVGAGI. Trimming took 0 bases from V and 5 from J, leaving 14 bases between them. This CDR3 comprises 16 residues. CDR3 sequence reads: CASSYSRGGGYQPQHF. The CDR3 DNA reads as TGTGCCAGCAGTTACTCTAGGGGAGGTGGGTATCAGCCCCAGCATTTT.

This chain uses TRBV9 with TRBJ1-5; 10 bases agree with TRBD1. Germline trimming cut 4 bases from V and 5 bases from J; bases unmatched to any gene: 3. Germline values: CDR1 SGDLS, CDR2 YYNGEE. CDR3 length: 14 amino acids. The CDR3 DNA is TGTGCCAGCAGCACCGGGACAGGGGATCAGCCCCAGCATTTT. Amino acids: CASSTGTGDQPQHF.

The CDR3 loop is CASSPYIQGTGELFF. The CDR3 nucleotides read TGTGCCAGCAGTCCTTATATTCAGGGCACCGGGGAGCTGTTTTTT. The J gene is TRBJ2-2, the V gene TRBV6-5; perhaps TRBD1 as D (5 bases). The CDR3 runs 15 residues. Trimming removed 5 bases from V and 4 bases from J, with 14 bases in between. The germline CDR1 and CDR2 sequences are MNHEY and SVGAGI.

This clone has a single count. The chain uses TRBV30 and TRBJ2-5; TRBD2 matches 12 bases. This CDR3 is built from 14 residues. Germline CDR1 and CDR2: GTSNPN and SVGIG (reference sequence). Losses at the gene ends were 3 bases for V and 6 bases for J; bases not matched to a gene: 5. CDR3 protein: CAWSPGLAGKTQYF. The CDR3 DNA is TGTGCCTGGAGCCCGGGACTAGCGGGCAAGACCCAGTACTTC.